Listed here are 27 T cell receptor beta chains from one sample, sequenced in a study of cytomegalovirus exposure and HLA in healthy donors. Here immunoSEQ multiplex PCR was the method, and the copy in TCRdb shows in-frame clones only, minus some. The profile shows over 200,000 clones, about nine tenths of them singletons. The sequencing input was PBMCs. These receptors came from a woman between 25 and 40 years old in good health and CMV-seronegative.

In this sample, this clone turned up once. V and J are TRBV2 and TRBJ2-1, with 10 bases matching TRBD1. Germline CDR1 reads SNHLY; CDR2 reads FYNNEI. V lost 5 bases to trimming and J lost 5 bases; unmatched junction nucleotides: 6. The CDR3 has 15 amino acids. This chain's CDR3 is CASSKTGGGNNEQFF. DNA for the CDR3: TGTGCCAGCAGTAAGACAGGGGGCGGGAACAATGAGCAGTTCTTC.

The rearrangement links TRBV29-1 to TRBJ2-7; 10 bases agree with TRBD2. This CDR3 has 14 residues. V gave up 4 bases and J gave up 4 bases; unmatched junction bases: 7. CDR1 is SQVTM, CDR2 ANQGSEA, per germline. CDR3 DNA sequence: TGCAGCGTTGTGATTGGACTAGCGGAATACGAGCAGTACTTC. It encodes CSVVIGLAEYEQYF.

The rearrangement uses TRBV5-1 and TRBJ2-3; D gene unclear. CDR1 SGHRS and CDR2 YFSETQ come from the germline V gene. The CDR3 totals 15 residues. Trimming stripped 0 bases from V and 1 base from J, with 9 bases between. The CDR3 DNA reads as TGCGCCAGCAGCTTGGAAGGGATCGGCACAGATACGCAGTATTTT. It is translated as CASSLEGIGTDTQYF.

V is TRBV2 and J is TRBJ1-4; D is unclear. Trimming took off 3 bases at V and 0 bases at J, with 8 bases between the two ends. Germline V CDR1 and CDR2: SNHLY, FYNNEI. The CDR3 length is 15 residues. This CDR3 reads CASSDNLATNEKLFF. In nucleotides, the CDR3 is TGTGCCAGCAGTGATAATCTTGCAACTAATGAAAAACTGTTTTTT. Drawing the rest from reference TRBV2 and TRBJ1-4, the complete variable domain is EPEVTQTPSHQVTQMGQEVILRCVPISNHLYFYWYRQILGQKVEFLVSFYNNEISEKSEIFDDQFSVERPDGSNFTLKIRSTKLEDSAMYFCASSDNLATNEKLFFGSGTQLSVL.

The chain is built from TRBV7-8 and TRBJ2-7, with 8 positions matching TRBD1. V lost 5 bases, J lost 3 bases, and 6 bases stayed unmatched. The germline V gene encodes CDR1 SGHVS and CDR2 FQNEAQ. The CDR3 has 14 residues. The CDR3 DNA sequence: TGTGCCAGCAGCCAGGACAGGGAGAACTACGAGCAGTACTTC. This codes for CASSQDRENYEQYF. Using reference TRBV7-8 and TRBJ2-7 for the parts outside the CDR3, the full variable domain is GAGVSQSPRYKVAKRGQDVALRCDPISGHVSLFWYQQALGQGPEFLTYFQNEAQLDKSGLPSDRFFAERPEGSVSTLKIQRTQQEDSAVYLCASSQDRENYEQYFGPGTRLTVT.

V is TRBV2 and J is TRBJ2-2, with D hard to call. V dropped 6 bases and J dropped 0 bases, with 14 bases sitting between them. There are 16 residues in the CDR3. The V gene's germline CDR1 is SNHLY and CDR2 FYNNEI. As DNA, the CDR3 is TGTGCCAGCAGACCCACCGGATTTTCGAACACCGGGGAGCTGTTTTTT. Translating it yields CASRPTGFSNTGELFF.

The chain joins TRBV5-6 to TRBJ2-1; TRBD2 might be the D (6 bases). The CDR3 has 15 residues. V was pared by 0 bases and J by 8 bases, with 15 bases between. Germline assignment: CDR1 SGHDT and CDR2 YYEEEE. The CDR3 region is CASSLVGTFSDEQFF. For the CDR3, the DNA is TGTGCCAGCAGCTTGGTAGGGACTTTTAGCGATGAGCAGTTCTTC.

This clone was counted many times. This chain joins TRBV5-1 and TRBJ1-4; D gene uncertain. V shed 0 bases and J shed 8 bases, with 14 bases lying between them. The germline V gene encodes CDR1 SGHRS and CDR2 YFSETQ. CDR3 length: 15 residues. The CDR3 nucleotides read TGCGCCAGCAGCTTGGCAGGCTGGGGAGTCGAAAAACTGTTTTTT. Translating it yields CASSLAGWGVEKLFF.

CDR3 protein: CASSPGALSDTQYF. The CDR3 DNA is TGTGCCAGCAGCCCTGGGGCCCTGAGCGATACGCAGTATTTT. This chain joins TRBV7-6 and TRBJ2-3; D might be TRBD1 (5 bases). The CDR3 contains 14 residues. Trimming left V 5 bases short and J 6 bases short, with 15 bases between. The germline V gene has CDR1 SGHVS and CDR2 FNYEAQ.

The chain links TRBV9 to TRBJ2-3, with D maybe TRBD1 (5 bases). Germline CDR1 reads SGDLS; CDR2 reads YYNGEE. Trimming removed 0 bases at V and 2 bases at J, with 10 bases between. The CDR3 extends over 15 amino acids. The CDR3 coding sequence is TGTGCCAGCAGCGTAGTGCAGGGAAACACAGATACGCAGTATTTT. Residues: CASSVVQGNTDTQYF.

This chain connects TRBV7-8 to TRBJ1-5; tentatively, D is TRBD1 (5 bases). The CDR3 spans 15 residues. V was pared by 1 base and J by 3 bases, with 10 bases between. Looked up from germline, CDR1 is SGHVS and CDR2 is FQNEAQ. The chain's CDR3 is CASSLDSGFNQPQHF. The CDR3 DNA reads TGTGCCAGCAGCTTAGATTCAGGGTTCAATCAGCCCCAGCATTTT.

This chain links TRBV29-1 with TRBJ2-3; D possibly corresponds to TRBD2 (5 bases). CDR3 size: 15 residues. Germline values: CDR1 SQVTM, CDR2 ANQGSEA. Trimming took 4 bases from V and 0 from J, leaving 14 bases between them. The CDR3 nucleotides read TGCAGCGTTGGGAGGCCAGGACGCAGCACAGATACGCAGTATTTT. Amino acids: CSVGRPGRSTDTQYF.

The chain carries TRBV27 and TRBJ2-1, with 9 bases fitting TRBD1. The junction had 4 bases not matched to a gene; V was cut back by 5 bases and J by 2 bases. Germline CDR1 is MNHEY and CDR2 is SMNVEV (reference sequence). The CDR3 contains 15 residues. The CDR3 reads CASSTGTGPYNEQFF. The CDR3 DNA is TGTGCCAGCAGTACCGGGACAGGGCCCTACAATGAGCAGTTCTTC.

The CDR3 protein is CASSYSGNTYEQYF. CDR3 in DNA: TGTGCCAGCAGTTATAGCGGGAATACCTACGAGCAGTACTTC. The rearrangement joins TRBV6-5 to TRBJ2-7, with 8 bases aligning to TRBD2. Germline V CDR1 and CDR2: MNHEY, SVGAGI. The CDR3 is made up of 14 amino acids. V lost 3 bases to trimming and J lost 2 bases; unmatched junction nucleotides: 3.

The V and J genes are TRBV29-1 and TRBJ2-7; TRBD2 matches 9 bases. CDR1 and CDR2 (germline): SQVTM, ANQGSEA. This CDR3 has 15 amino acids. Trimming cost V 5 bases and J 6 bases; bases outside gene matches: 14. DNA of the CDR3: TGCAGCGTTTACACATCGGGACTAGCTAGCGGCGAGCAGTACTTC. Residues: CSVYTSGLASGEQYF.

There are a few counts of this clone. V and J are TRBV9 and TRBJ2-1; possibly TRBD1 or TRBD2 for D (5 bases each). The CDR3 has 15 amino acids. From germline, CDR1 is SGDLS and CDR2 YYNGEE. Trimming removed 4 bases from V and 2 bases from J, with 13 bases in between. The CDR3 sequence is CASSKRDGPYNEQFF. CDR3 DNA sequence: TGTGCCAGCAGCAAGAGGGACGGTCCCTACAATGAGCAGTTCTTC.

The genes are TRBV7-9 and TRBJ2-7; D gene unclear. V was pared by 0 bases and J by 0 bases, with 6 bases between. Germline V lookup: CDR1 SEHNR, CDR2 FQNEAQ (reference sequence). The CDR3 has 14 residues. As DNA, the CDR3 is TGTGCCAGCAGCTTAGCTGTGGACTCCTACGAGCAGTACTTC. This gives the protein CASSLAVDSYEQYF.

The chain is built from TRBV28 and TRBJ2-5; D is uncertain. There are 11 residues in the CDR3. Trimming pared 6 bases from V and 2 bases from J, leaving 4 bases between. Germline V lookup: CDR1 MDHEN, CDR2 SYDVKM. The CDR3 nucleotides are TGTGCCAGCAGGCAACAAGAGACCCAGTACTTC. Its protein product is CASRQQETQYF.

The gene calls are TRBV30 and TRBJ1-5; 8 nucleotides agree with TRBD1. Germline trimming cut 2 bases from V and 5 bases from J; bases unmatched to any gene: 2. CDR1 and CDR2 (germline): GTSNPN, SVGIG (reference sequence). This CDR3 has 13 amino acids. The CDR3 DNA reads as TGTGCCTGGAGTTCAGGGGGCTATCAGCCCCAGCATTTT. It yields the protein CAWSSGGYQPQHF.

The CDR3 coding sequence is TGTGCCAGCAGCTTAGACAGGGGGCGAGAGACCCAGTACTTC. It specifies CASSLDRGRETQYF. This chain connects TRBV11-3 to TRBJ2-5; 8 nucleotides agree with TRBD1. Germline CDR1 reads SGHNT; CDR2 reads YENEEA. This CDR3 has 14 residues. V shed 0 bases and J 4 bases; nucleotides not matched to a gene: 1.

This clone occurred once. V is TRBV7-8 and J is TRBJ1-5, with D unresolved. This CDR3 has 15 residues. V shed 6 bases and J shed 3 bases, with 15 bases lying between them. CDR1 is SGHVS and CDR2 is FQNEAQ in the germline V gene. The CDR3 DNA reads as TGTGCCAGCAGAGTAGATGCAGGAAACAATCAGCCCCAGCATTTT. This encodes CASRVDAGNNQPQHF.

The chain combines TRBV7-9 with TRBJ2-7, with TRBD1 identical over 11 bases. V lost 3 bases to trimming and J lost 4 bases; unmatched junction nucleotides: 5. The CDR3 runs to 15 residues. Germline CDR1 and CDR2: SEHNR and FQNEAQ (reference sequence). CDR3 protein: CASSFPGQGVYEQYF. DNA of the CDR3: TGTGCCAGCAGCTTCCCGGGACAGGGGGTGTACGAGCAGTACTTC.

The CDR3 protein is CAISETSGPYNEQFF. The CDR3 DNA is TGTGCCATCAGTGAGACTAGCGGACCCTACAATGAGCAGTTCTTC. The chain employs TRBV10-3 and TRBJ2-1, with 8 bases aligning to TRBD2. Looked up from germline, CDR1 is ENHRY and CDR2 is SYGVKD. CDR3 length equals 15 residues. With 2 bases clipped from V and 2 bases from J, the junction kept 2 bases outside the gene matches.

The CDR3: CSVEVGQPPIYNEQFF. The CDR3, as DNA: TGCAGCGTTGAAGTCGGCCAACCACCTATCTACAATGAGCAGTTCTTC. The rearrangement links TRBV29-1 to TRBJ2-1; D not certain. Trimming took 1 base from V and 3 from J, leaving 16 bases between them. The CDR3 consists of 16 residues. Germline V gene sequence: CDR1 SQVTM, CDR2 ANQGSEA.

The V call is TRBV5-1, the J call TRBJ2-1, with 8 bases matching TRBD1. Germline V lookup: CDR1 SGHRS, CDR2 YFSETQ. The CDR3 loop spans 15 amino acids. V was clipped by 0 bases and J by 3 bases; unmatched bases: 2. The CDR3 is CASSLGTGNYNEQFF. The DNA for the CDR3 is TGCGCCAGCAGCTTGGGGACAGGGAACTACAATGAGCAGTTCTTC. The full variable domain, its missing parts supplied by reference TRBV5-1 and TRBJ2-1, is KAGVTQTPRYLIKTRGQQVTLSCSPISGHRSVSWYQQTPGQGLQFLFEYFSETQRNKGNFPGRFSGRQFSNSRSEMNVSTLELGDSALYLCASSLGTGNYNEQFFGPGTRLTVL.

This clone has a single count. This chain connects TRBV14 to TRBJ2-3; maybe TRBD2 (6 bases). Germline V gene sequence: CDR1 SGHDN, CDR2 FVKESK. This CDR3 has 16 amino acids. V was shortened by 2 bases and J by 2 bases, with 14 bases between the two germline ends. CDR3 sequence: CASSQTAGLPTDTQYF. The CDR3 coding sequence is TGTGCCAGCAGCCAAACCGCGGGACTTCCCACAGATACGCAGTATTTT.

The CDR3 is CASSEQGTGANVLTF. The CDR3 DNA follows: TGTGCCAGCAGCGAGCAGGGGACTGGGGCCAACGTCCTGACTTTC. The rearrangement uses TRBV25-1 and TRBJ2-6; a weak D match, TRBD1 (6 bases). Germline lookup yields CDR1 MGHDK and CDR2 SYGVNS. The CDR3 has 15 amino acids. Trimming stripped 6 bases from V and 2 bases from J, with 11 bases between.